Listed here are 8 T cell receptor beta chains from one sample, sequenced in a study of T-cell memory formation after mild COVID-19. TCRdb re-derived calls from the 5' RACE reads in MiXCR, one entry per CDR3 protein. This table holds hundreds of thousands of distinct CDR3 sequences, approximately 21% found once. Sequencing used PBMCs or a T cell subset sorted from them (not recorded which). These receptor sequences come from an adult woman who had mild COVID-19 (a few samples of this study predate the infection). Cell type and time point are not known.

The chain is built from TRBV6-5 and TRBJ2-7, with 9 bases matching TRBD1. V lost 7 bases, J lost 2 bases, and 9 bases stayed unmatched. This CDR3 has 15 amino acids. CDR1 and CDR2 (germline): MNHEY, SVGAGI. In DNA form, the CDR3 reads TGTGCCAGCACCGGAGCGGACAGGGGAGCCTACGAGCAGTACTTC. It translates to CASTGADRGAYEQYF.

The rearrangement joins TRBV2 to TRBJ2-3, with TRBD2 as a possible D gene (6 bases). This CDR3 is 15 amino acids long. CDR1 is SNHLY and CDR2 is FYNNEI in the germline V gene. Trimming took off 6 bases at V and 6 bases at J, with 19 bases between the two ends. The CDR3 reads CASRDIAVRKDTQYF. CDR3 nucleotide sequence: TGTGCCAGCAGGGACATAGCGGTTAGGAAGGATACGCAGTATTTT.

The rearrangement links TRBV29-1 to TRBJ2-5, with 7 bases that match TRBD2. The CDR3 loop spans 13 amino acids. Germline V gives CDR1 SQVTM, CDR2 ANQGSEA. The J segment lost 6 bases and the V segment lost 7 bases, leaving 11 bases of the junction unmatched. DNA for the CDR3: TGCAGCGCTACAGCGGGGCGGGAGAAGACCCAGTACTTC. It encodes CSATAGREKTQYF.

This clonotype was seen a few times. The chain joins TRBV29-1 to TRBJ2-5; 9 bases match TRBD1. J lost 4 bases, V lost 1 base, and 4 bases had no gene match. The CDR3 sequence is 14 residues long. Germline CDR1 SQVTM, CDR2 ANQGSEA. CDR3 sequence (DNA): TGCAGCGTTGAAGGGGACAGGGTCCTAGAGACCCAGTACTTC. This translates into CSVEGDRVLETQYF. Full variable domain (remainder filled in from reference TRBV29-1 and TRBJ2-5): SAVISQKPSRDICQRGTSLTIQCQVDSQVTMMFWYRQQPGQSLTLIATANQGSEATYESGFVIDKFPISRPNLTFSTLTVSNMSPEDSSIYLCSVEGDRVLETQYFGPGTRLLVL.

This clonotype appeared a few times. The rearrangement joins TRBV7-9 to TRBJ2-4; a weak D match, TRBD1 (5 bases). This CDR3 has 13 residues. Trimming took off 3 bases at V and 5 bases at J, with 8 bases between the two ends. In germline, CDR1 is SEHNR, CDR2 FQNEAQ (reference sequence). DNA for the CDR3: TGTGCCAGCAGCTTTTCGACAGAAAACATTCAGTACTTC. Translation gives CASSFSTENIQYF.

This clonotype was seen at least ten times. The CDR3 bases are TGTGCCAGCAGCTATCCGGGGAACAATGAGCAGTTCTTC. Translation: CASSYPGNNEQFF. The V call is TRBV5-5, the J call TRBJ2-1, with D possibly matching TRBD2 (5 bases). Trimming took 3 bases from V and 5 from J, leaving 9 bases between them. CDR1 and CDR2 from the germline V gene are SGHKS and YYEKEE (reference sequence). This CDR3 is 13 amino acids long.

This rearrangement joins TRBV7-6 to TRBJ2-5, with TRBD1 identical over 9 bases. Germline V gene data show CDR1 as SGHVS and CDR2 as FNYEAQ. CDR3 length: 15 residues. Germline trimming cut 1 base from V and 9 bases from J; bases unmatched to any gene: 9. CDR3 sequence reads: CASSLGGQGPASQYF. The CDR3 region has the DNA TGTGCCAGCAGCTTAGGGGGACAGGGACCTGCTTCCCAGTACTTC.

This clonotype occurred a few times. The chain uses TRBV20-1 and TRBJ2-5; 9 bases align to TRBD2. CDR3 size: 15 residues. Germline-derived CDR1 and CDR2 are DFQATT and SNEGSKA (reference sequence). V lost 0 bases and J lost 7; bases outside the gene matches: 9. In DNA form, the CDR3 reads TGCAGTGCTAGAGACCCGACTAGCGGTTCTGGGACCCAGTACTTC. It encodes CSARDPTSGSGTQYF.